The clone carrying this T cell receptor beta chain was detected only a few times. These data originate in a study of T cells in Graves' hyperthyroidism and ophthalmopathy. TCR beta CDR3 regions were amplified from RNA. TCR CDR3 underwent first-round RT-PCR with the HTBI primer set. TCRdb called the multiplex PCR reads again in MiXCR, with one record for every CDR3 protein. The sample has roughly 380,000 distinct CDR3 sequences; around 13% are singletons. Germline loops: CDR1 MNHEY, CDR2 SMNVEV (reference sequence). CDR3 length: 17 amino acids. Trimming took off 2 bases at V and 3 bases at J, with 20 bases between the two ends.

This chain uses TRBV27 with TRBJ2-7, with D tentatively TRBD2 (5 bases). The receptor comes from a woman between 18 and 30 years old with Graves' hyperthyroidism. Specimen: blood. CDR3 region: CASSLRSRGGNRYEQYF. For the CDR3, the DNA is TGTGCCAGCAGTTTAAGGAGTCGAGGAGGTAACCGCTACGAGCAGTACTTC.